The table lists the clone carrying this TCR beta chain with many counts. Its antigen is unidentified. Every sequencing run produced over 190 million TCR-beta sequences, and the sequences from any one run covered 15-18 subjects. Each CDR3 protein gets one entry after TCRdb re-called the 5' RACE reads with MiXCR. The data hold 30,000 to 40,000 distinct CDR3 sequences, with around 7.8% observed a single time. This CDR3 is 12 amino acids long. The germline V and J ends were trimmed by 3 bases and 6 bases, with 8 bases remaining between them. The germline V gene encodes CDR1 MNHNS and CDR2 SASEGT. This sample stems from a study of neurological immune-mediated disorders. Whole-study results and caveats: The absence of any CDR3 amino acid sequence shared by expanded clones across subjects suggests that repertoires were private in all groups.

Healthy controls consisted of blood bank volunteers in Maryland, USA. The sequence was obtained from a woman aged 40 to 55 in good health. V is TRBV6-1 and J is TRBJ1-1; D is ambiguous. The material sequenced was PBMCs. CDR3 bases: TGTGCCAGCAGTGATGAGTGGGCTGAAGCTTTCTTT. It translates to CASSDEWAEAFF.